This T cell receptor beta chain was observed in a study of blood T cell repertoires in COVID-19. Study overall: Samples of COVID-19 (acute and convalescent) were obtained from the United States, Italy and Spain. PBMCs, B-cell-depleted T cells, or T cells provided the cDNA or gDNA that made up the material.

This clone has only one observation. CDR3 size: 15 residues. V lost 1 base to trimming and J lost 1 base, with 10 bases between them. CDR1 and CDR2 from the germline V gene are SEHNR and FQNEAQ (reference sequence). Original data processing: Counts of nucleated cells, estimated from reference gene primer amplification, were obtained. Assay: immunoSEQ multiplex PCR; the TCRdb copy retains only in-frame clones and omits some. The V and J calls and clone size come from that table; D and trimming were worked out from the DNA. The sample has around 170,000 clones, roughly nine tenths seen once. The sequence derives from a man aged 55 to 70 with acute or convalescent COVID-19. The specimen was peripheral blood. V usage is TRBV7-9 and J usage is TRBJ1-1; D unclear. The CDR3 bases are TGTGCCAGCAGCTTAGTCGTCCAGGCGAACACTGAAGCTTTCTTT. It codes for CASSLVVQANTEAFF.